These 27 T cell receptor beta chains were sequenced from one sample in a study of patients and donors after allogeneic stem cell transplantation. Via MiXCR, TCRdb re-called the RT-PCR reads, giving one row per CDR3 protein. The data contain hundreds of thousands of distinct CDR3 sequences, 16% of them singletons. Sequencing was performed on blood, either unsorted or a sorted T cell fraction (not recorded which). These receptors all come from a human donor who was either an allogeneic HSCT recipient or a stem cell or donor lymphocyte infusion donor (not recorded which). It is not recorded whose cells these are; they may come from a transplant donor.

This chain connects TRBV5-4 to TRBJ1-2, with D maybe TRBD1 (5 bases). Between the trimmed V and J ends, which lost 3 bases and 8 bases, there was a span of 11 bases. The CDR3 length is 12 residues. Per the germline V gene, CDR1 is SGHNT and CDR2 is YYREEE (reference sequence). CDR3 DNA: TGTGCCAGCAGCTCCCAGGGAGGAGGCTACACCTTC. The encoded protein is CASSSQGGGYTF.

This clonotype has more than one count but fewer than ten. The CDR3 loop is CASSQGQAWNTEAFF. As DNA, the CDR3 is TGTGCCAGCAGCCAGGGACAGGCTTGGAACACTGAAGCTTTCTTT. The chain recombines TRBV14 with TRBJ1-1; TRBD1 matches at 8 bases. V was clipped by 3 bases and J by 1 base; unmatched bases: 4. CDR1 is SGHDN and CDR2 is FVKESK in the germline V gene. The CDR3 extends over 15 amino acids.

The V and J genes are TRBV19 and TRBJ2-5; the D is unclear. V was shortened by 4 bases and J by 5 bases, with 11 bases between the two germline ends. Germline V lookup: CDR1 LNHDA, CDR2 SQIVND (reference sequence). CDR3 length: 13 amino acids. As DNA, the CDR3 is TGTGCCAGTAGTAGGGGATTCCTGGAGACCCAGTACTTC. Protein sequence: CASSRGFLETQYF. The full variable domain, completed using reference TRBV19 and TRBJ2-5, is DGGITQSPKYLFRKEGQNVTLSCEQNLNHDAMYWYRQDPGQGLRLIYYSQIVNDFQKGDIAEGYSVSREKKESFPLTVTSAQKNPTAFYLCASSRGFLETQYFGPGTRLLVL.

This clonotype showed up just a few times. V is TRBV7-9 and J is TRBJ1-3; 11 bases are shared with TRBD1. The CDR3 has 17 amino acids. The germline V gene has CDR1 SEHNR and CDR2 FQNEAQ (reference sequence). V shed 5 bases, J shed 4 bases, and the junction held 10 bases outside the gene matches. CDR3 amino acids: CASSQGRTGGTGNTIYF. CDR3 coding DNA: TGTGCCAGCAGCCAAGGCCGGACAGGGGGCACAGGAAACACCATATATTTT.

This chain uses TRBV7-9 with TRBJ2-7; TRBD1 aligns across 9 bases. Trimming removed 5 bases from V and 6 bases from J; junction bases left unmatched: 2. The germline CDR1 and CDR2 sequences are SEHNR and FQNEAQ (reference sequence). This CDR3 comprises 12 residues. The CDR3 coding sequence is TGTGCCAGCAGCCGACAGGGGGTCGAGCAGTACTTC. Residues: CASSRQGVEQYF.

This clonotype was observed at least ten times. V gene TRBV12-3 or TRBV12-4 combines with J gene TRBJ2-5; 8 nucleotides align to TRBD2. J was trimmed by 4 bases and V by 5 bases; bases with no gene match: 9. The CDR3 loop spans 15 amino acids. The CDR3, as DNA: TGTGCCAGCAGTCAGAGACTAGCGACTTCAGAGACCCAGTACTTC. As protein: CASSQRLATSETQYF.

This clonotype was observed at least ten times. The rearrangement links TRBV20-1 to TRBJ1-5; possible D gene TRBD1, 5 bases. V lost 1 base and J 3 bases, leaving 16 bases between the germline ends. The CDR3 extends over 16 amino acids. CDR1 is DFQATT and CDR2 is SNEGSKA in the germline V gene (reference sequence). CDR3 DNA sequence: TGCAGTGCTAGAGCTGGGGATCCGGGGGTCAATCAGCCCCAGCATTTT. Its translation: CSARAGDPGVNQPQHF.

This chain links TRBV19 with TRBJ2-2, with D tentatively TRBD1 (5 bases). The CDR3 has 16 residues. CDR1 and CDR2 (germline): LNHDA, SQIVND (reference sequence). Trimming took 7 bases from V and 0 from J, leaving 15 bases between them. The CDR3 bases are TGTGCCAGTACCCCCAGGGCGTTCGCGAACACCGGGGAGCTGTTTTTT. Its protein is CASTPRAFANTGELFF.

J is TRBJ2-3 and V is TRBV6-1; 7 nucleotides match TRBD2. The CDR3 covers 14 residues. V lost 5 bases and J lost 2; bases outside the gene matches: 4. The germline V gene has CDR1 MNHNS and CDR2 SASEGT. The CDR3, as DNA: TGTGCCAGCAGTCGGGCGGGAGACACAGATACGCAGTATTTT. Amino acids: CASSRAGDTDTQYF.

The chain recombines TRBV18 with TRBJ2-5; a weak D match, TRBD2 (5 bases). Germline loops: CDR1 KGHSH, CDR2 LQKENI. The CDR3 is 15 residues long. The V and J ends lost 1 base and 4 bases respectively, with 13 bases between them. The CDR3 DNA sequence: TGTGCCAGCTCACCACGGAATAGGAGGCCAGAGACCCAGTACTTC. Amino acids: CASSPRNRRPETQYF. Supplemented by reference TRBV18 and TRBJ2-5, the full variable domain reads NAGVMQNPRHLVRRRGQEARLRCSPMKGHSHVYWYRQLPEEGLKFMVYLQKENIIDESGMPKERFSAEFPKEGPSILRIQQVVRGDSAAYFCASSPRNRRPETQYFGPGTRLLVL.

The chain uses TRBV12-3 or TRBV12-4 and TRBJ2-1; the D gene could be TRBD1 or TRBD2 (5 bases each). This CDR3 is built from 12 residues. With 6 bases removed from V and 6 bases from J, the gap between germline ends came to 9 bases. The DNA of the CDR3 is TGTGCCAGCAGAGGGGACCGCAATGAGCAGTTCTTC. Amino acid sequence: CASRGDRNEQFF.

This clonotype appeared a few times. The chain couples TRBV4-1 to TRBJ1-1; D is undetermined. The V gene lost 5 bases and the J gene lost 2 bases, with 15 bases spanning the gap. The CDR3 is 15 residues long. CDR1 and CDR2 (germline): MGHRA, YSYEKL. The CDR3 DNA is TGCGCCAGCAGCGATACCGCGGTTGGAAACACTGAAGCTTTCTTT. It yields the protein CASSDTAVGNTEAFF.

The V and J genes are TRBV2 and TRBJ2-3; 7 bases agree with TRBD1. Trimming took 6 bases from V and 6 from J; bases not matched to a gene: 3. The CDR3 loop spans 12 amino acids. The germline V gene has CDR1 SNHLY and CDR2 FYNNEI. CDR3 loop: CASREGADTQYF. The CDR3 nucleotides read TGTGCCAGCAGAGAGGGGGCGGATACGCAGTATTTT.

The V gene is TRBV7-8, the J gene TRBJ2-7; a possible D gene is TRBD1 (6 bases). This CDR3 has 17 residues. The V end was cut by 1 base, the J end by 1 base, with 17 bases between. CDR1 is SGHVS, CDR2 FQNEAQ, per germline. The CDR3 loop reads CASSLDRVVFESYEQYF. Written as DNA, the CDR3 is TGTGCCAGCAGCTTAGACAGGGTGGTATTTGAGTCCTACGAGCAGTACTTC.

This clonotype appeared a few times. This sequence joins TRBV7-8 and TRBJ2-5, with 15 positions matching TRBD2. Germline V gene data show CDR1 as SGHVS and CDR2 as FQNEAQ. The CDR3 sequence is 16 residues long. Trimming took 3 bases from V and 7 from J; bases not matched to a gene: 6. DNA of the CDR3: TGTGCCAGCAGCTTCAGGACTAGCGGGAGGGCGGGGACCCAGTACTTC. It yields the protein CASSFRTSGRAGTQYF.

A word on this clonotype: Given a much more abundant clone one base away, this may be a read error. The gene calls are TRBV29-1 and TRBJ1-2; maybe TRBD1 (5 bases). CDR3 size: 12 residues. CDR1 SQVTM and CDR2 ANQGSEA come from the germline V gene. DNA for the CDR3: TGCAGCGTCCATGGGGGGTTGTATGGCTACAACTTC. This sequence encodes CSVHGGLYGYNF. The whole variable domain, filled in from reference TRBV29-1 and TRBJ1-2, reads SAVISQKPSRDICQRGTSLTIQCQVDSQVTMMFWYRQQPGQSLTLIATANQGSEATYESGFVIDKFPISRPNLTFSTLTVSNMSPEDSSIYLCSVHGGLYGYNFGSGTRLTVV.

CDR3 amino acids: CSATGGSGNTIYF. As DNA, the CDR3 is TGCAGTGCAACAGGCGGCTCTGGAAACACCATATATTTT. The rearrangement joins TRBV20-1 to TRBJ1-3, with D perhaps matching TRBD1 (5 bases). This CDR3 is built from 13 residues. Germline V lookup: CDR1 DFQATT, CDR2 SNEGSKA (reference sequence). Trimming removed 6 bases from V and 0 bases from J, with 9 bases in between.

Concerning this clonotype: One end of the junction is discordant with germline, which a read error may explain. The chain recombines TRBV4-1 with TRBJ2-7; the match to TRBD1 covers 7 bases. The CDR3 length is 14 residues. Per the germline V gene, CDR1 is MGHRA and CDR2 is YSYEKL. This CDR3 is CASSRGQDGNPEPF. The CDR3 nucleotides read TGCGCCAGCAGCCGCGGACAGGATGGGAACCCTGAACCCTTC.

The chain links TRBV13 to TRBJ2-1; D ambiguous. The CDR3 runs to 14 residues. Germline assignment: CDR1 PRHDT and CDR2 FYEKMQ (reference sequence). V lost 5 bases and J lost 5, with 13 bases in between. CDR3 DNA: TGTGCCAGCAGCCCCGGCGGCCCCAACAATGAGCAGTTCTTC. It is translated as CASSPGGPNNEQFF.

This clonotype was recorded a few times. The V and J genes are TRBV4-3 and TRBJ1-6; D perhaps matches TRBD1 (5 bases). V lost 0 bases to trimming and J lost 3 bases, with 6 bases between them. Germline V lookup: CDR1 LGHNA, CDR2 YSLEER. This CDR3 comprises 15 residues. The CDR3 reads CASSQEDNYNSPLHF. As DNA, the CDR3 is TGCGCCAGCAGCCAAGAGGACAACTATAATTCACCCCTCCACTTT.

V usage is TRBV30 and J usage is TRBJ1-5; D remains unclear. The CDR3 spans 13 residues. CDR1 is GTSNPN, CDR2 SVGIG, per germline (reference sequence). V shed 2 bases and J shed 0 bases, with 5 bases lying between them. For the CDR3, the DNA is TGTGCCTGGAGTCCGCTTAGCAATCAGCCCCAGCATTTT. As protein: CAWSPLSNQPQHF.

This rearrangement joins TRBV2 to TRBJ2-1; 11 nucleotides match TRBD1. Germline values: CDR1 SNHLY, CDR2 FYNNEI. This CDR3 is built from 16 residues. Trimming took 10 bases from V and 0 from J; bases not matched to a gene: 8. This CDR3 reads CATRTGGWSSYNEQFF. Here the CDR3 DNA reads TGTGCCACCAGGACAGGGGGCTGGAGCTCCTACAATGAGCAGTTCTTC.

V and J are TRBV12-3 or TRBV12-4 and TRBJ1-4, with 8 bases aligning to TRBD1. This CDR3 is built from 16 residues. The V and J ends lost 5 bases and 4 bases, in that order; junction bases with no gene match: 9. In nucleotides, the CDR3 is TGTGCCAGCAGTCCTCGGACAGGGATTATTAATGAAAAACTGTTTTTT. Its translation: CASSPRTGIINEKLFF.

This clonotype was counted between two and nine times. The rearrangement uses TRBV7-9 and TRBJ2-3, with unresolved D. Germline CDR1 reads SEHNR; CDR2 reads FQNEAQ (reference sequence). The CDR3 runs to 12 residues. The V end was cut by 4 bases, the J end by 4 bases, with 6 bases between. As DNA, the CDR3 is TGTGCCAGCAGCTGGGATGCAGATACGCAGTATTTT. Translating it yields CASSWDADTQYF.

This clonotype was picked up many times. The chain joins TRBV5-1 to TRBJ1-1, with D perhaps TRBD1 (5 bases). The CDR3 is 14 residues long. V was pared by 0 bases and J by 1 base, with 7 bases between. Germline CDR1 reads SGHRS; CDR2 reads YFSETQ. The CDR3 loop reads CASSLERGNTEAFF. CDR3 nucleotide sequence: TGCGCCAGCAGCTTGGAAAGGGGGAACACTGAAGCTTTCTTT.

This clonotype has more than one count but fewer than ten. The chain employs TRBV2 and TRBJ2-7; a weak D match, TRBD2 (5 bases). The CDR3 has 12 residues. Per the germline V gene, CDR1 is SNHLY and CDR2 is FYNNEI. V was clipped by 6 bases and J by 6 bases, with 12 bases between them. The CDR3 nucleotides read TGTGCCAGCAGGAGGGCTCTGGGCGAGCAGTACTTC. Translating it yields CASRRALGEQYF.

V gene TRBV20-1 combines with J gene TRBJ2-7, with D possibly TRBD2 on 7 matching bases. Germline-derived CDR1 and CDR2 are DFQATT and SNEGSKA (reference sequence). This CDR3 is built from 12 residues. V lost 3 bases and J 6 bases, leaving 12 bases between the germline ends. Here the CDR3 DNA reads TGCAGTGCTAGCCAAGGGGGGGTCGAGCAGTACTTC. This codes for CSASQGGVEQYF.